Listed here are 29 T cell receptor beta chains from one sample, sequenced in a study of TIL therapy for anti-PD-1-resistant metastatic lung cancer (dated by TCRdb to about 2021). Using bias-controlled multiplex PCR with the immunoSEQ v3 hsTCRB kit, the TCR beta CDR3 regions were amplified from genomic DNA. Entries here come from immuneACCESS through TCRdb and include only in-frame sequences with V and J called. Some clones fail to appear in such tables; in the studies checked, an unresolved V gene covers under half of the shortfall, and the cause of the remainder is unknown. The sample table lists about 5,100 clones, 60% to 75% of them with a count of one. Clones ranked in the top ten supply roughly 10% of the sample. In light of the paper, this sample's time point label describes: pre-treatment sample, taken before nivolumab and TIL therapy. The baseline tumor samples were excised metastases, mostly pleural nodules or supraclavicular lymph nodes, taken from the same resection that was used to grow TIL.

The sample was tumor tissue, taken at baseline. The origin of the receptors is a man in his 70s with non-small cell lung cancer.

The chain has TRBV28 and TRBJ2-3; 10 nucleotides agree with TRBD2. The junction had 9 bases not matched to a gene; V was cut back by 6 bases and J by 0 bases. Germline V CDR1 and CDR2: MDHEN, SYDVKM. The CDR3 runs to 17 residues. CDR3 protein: CASSLLGLAPSTDTQYF. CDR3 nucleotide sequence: TGTGCCAGCAGCCTTTTGGGACTAGCGCCTAGCACAGATACGCAGTATTTT.

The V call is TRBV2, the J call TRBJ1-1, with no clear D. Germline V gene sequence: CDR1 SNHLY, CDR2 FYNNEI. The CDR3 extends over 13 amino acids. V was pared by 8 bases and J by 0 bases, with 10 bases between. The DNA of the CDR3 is TGTGCCAGCTCGGGGTCCATGAACACTGAAGCTTTCTTT. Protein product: CASSGSMNTEAFF.

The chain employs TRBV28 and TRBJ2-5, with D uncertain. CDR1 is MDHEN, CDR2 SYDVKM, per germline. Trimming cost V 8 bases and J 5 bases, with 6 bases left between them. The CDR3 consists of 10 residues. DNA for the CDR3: TGTGCCAGCGGCCGGGAGACCCAGTACTTC. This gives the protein CASGRETQYF.

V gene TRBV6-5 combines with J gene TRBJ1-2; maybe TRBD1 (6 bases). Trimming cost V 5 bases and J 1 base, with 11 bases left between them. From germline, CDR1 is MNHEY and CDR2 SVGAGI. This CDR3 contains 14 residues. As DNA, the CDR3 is TGTGCCAGCAGTCAACCGGGACATAACTATGGCTACACCTTC. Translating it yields CASSQPGHNYGYTF.

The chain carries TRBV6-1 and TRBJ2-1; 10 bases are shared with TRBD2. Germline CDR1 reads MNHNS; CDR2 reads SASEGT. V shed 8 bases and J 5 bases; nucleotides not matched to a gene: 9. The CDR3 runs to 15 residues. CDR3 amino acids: CASRSGRASDNEQFF. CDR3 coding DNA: TGTGCCAGCCGAAGCGGGAGGGCCAGTGACAATGAGCAGTTCTTC.

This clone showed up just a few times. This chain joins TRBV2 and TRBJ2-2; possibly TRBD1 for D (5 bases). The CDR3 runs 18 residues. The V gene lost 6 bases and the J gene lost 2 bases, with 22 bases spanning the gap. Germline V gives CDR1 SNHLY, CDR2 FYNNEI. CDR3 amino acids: CASRYRNQNRYNTGELFF. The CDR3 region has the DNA TGTGCCAGCAGATACAGGAACCAAAACCGATATAACACCGGGGAGCTGTTTTTT.

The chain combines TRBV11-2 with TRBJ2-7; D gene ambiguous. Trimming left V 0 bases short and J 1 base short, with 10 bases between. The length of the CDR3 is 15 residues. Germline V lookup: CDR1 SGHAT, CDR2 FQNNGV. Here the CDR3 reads CASSLEIVASYEQYF. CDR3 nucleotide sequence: TGTGCCAGCAGCTTAGAAATAGTGGCGTCCTACGAGCAGTACTTC.

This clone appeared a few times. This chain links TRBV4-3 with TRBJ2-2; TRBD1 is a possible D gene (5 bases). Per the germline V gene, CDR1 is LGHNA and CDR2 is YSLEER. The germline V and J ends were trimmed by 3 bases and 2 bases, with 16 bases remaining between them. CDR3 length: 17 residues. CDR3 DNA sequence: TGCGCCAGCAGCCACCCTACAGGTGCAAGAAACACCGGGGAGCTGTTTTTT. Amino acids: CASSHPTGARNTGELFF.

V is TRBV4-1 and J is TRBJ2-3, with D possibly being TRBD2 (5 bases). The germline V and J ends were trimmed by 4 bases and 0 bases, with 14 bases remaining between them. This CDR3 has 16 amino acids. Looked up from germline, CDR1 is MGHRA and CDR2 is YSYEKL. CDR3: CASSPQGRTSTDTQYF. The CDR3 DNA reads TGCGCCAGCAGCCCCCAAGGCAGGACTAGCACAGATACGCAGTATTTT.

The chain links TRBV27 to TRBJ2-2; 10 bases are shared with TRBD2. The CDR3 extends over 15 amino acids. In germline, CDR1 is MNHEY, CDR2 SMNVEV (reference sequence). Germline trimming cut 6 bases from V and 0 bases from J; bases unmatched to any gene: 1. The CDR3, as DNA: TGTGCCAGCAGAACTAGCGGGGCGAACACCGGGGAGCTGTTTTTT. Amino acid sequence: CASRTSGANTGELFF.

CDR3 in amino acids: CASSLSLGWGTRVSYEQYF. The CDR3 nucleotides read TGTGCCAGCAGCTTAAGTCTTGGTTGGGGAACGCGGGTCTCCTACGAGCAGTACTTC. J is TRBJ2-7 and V is TRBV7-9, with a possible D match to TRBD2 (5 bases). From germline, CDR1 is SEHNR and CDR2 FQNEAQ (reference sequence). Trimming took 2 bases from V and 0 from J, leaving 23 bases between them. This CDR3 comprises 19 residues.

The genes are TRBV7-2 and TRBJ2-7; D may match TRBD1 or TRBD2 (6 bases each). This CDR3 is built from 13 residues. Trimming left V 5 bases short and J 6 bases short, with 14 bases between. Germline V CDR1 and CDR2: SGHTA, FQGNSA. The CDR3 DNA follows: TGTGCCAGCAGCAATGGGGGGCTGGTCGAGCAGTACTTC. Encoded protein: CASSNGGLVEQYF.

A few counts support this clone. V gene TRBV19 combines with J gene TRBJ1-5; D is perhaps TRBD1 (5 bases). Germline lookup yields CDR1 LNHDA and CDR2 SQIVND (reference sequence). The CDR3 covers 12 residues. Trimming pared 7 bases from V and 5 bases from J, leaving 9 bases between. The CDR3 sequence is CASTEGHQPQHF. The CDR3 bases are TGTGCCAGTACTGAGGGGCATCAGCCCCAGCATTTT.

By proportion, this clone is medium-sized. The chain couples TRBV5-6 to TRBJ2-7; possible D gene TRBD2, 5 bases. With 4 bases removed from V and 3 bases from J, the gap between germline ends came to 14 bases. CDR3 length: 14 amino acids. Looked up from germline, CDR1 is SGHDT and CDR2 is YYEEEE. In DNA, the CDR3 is TGTGCCAGCAGCATTCCGGGATCAAACTACGAGCAGTACTTC. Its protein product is CASSIPGSNYEQYF.

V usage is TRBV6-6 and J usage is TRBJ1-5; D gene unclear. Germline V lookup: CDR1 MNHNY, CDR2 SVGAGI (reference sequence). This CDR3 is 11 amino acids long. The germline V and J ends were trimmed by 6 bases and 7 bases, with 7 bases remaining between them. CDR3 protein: CASSQGQPQHF. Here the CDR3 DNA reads TGTGCCAGCAGCCAAGGCCAGCCCCAGCATTTT.

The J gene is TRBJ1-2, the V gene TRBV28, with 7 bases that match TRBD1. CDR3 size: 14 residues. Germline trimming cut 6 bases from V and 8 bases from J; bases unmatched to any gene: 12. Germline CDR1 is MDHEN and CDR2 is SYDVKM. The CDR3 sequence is CASSPRGQVGGYTF. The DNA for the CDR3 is TGTGCCAGCAGCCCGCGCGGACAGGTCGGAGGCTACACCTTC.

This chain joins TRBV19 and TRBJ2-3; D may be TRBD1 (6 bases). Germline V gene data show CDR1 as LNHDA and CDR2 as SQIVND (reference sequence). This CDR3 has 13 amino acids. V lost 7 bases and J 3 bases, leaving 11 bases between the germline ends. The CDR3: CASNPGTTDTQYF. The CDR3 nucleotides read TGTGCCAGTAACCCCGGGACAACAGATACGCAGTATTTT. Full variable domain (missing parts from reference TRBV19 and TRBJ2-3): DGGITQSPKYLFRKEGQNVTLSCEQNLNHDAMYWYRQDPGQGLRLIYYSQIVNDFQKGDIAEGYSVSREKKESFPLTVTSAQKNPTAFYLCASNPGTTDTQYFGPGTRLTVL.

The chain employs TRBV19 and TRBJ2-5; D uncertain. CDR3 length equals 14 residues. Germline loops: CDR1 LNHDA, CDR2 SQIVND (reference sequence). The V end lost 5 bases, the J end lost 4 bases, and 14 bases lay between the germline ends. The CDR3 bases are TGTGCCAGTAGTTCGGGCGGAGTGCGAGAGACCCAGTACTTC. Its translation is CASSSGGVRETQYF.

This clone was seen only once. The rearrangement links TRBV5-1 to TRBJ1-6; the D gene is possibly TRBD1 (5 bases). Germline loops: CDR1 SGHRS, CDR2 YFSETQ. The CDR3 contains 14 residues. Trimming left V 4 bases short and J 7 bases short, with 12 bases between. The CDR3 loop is CASSIRDSNSPLHF. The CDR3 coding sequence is TGCGCCAGCAGCATCCGGGACTCAAATTCACCCCTCCACTTT.

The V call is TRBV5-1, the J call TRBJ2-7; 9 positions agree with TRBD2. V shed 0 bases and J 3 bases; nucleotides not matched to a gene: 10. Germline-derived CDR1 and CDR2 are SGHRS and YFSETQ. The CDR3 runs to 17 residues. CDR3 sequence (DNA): TGCGCCAGCAGCTTGGTTAGCGGGAGTGCGGGGGTCTACGAGCAGTACTTC. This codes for CASSLVSGSAGVYEQYF.

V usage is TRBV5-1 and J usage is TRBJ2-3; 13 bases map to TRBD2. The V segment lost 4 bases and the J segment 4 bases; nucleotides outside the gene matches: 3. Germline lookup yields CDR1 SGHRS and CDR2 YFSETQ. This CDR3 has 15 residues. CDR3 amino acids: CASSMGLAGPDTQYF. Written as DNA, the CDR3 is TGCGCCAGCAGCATGGGACTAGCGGGGCCAGATACGCAGTATTTT.

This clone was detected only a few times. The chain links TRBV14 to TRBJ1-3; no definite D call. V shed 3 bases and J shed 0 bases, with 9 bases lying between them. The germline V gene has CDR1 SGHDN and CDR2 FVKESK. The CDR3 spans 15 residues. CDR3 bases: TGTGCCAGCAGCCATTCGGGTTACTCTGGAAACACCATATATTTT. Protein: CASSHSGYSGNTIYF. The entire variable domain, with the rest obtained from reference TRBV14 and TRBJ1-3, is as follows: EAGVTQFPSHSVIEKGQTVTLRCDPISGHDNLYWYRRVMGKEIKFLLHFVKESKQDESGMPNNRFLAERTGGTYSTLKVQPAELEDSGVYFCASSHSGYSGNTIYFGEGSWLTVV.

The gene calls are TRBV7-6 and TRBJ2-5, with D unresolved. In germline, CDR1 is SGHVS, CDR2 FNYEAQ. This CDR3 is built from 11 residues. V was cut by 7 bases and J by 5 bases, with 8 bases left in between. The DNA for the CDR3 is TGTGCCAGCAAGAGTGGGGAGACCCAGTACTTC. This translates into CASKSGETQYF.

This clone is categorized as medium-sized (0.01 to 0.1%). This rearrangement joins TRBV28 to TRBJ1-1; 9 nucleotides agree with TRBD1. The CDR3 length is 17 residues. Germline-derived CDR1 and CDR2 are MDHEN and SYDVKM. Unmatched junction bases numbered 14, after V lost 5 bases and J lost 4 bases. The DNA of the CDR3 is TGTGCCAGCAGTATACAGGGGGCGCGGAGTATTAGCACTGAAGCTTTCTTT. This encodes CASSIQGARSISTEAFF.

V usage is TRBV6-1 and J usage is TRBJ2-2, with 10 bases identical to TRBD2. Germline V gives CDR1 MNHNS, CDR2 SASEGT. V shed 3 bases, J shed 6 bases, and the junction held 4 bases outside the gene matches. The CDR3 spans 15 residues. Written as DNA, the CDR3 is TGTGCCAGCAGTGATAGCGGGAGGTTCGCCGGGGAGCTGTTTTTT. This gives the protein CASSDSGRFAGELFF.

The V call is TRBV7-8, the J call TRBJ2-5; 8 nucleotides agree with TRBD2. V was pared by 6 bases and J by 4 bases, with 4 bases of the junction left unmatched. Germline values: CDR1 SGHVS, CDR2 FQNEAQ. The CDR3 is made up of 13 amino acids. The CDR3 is CASSSSGGETQYF. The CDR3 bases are TGTGCCAGCAGTTCCAGCGGGGGAGAGACCCAGTACTTC.

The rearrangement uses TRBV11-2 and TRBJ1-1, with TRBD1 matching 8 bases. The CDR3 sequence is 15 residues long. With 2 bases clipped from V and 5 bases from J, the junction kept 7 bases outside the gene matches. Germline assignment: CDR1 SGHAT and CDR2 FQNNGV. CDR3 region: CASSLSRTGRTEAFF. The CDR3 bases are TGTGCCAGCAGCTTATCCCGGACAGGGAGAACTGAAGCTTTCTTT.

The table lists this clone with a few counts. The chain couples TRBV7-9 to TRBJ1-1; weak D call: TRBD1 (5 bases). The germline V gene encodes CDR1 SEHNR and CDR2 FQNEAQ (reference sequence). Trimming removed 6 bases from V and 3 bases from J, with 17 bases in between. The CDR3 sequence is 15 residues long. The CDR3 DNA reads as TGTGCCAGCAGACCCGGAGGGACGAGGGACACTGAAGCTTTCTTT. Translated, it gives CASRPGGTRDTEAFF.

The CDR3 nucleotides are TGTGCCAGCAGCCACGGACAGGAAGAGACCCAGTACTTC. Translation: CASSHGQEETQYF. The chain employs TRBV7-2 and TRBJ2-5, with 7 bases identical to TRBD1. The CDR3 loop spans 13 amino acids. The junction had 3 bases not matched to a gene; V was cut back by 5 bases and J by 3 bases. From germline, CDR1 is SGHTA and CDR2 FQGNSA.